This note documents a single T cell receptor beta chain sequence. This entry comes from a study of blood T cell repertoires in COVID-19. Across the whole study: There were acute and convalescent COVID-19 samples, and they came from the United States, Italy and Spain. Nucleic acid was either cDNA or gDNA, and it came from T cells, B-cell-depleted T cells, or PBMCs.

This CDR3 has 16 residues. Germline-derived CDR1 and CDR2 are SGHRS and YFSETQ. Trimming took 1 base from V and 3 from J, leaving 15 bases between them. In the original processing: Reference gene primer amplification yielded estimated nucleated cell counts. TCRdb's copy holds only in-frame clones and misses some; the assay was immunoSEQ multiplex PCR. V and J calls and clone size are given by that table; D and trimming were obtained from the DNA. The data contain about 240,000 clones, 88% of them singletons. The sample was peripheral blood. The genes are TRBV5-1 and TRBJ2-3, with D perhaps matching TRBD2 (5 bases). This clonotype originated in a woman aged 25 to 45 with acute or convalescent COVID-19. The CDR3 protein is CASSLIGRVSTDTQYF. The DNA of the CDR3 is TGCGCCAGCAGCTTGATCGGGCGGGTCTCAACAGATACGCAGTATTTT.